Each of the 13 T cell receptor beta chains below was sequenced from the same sample in a study of T-cell reconstitution after alpha-beta-depleted transplantation in children. Molecular barcoding with unique molecular identifiers was used for the TCRbeta library. From the PCR reads, TCRdb called clonotypes with MiXCR, one entry per CDR3 protein. The data show fewer than 750,000 distinct CDR3 sequences, roughly 30% seen once. The sequencing here drew on PBMCs, taken before TCRalphabeta/CD19-depleted stem cell transplant. These TCRs come from a boy less than two years old with Wiskott-Aldrich syndrome, due to receive a stem cell transplant.

This clonotype has only a few counts. This chain links TRBV6-1 with TRBJ2-1, with 12 bases lining up with TRBD2. The V gene end was trimmed by 5 bases and the J gene end by 8 bases; junction bases not matched to a gene: 13. In germline, CDR1 is MNHNS, CDR2 SASEGT. This CDR3 spans 17 amino acids. The CDR3 protein is CASSPTRLAGGPYEQFF. The CDR3 DNA follows: TGTGCCAGCAGTCCAACGAGGCTAGCGGGAGGGCCCTATGAGCAGTTCTTC.

This chain links TRBV7-6 with TRBJ2-3, with TRBD1 matching 7 bases. Germline assignment: CDR1 SGHVS and CDR2 FNYEAQ. J was trimmed by 2 bases and V by 6 bases; bases with no gene match: 5. The CDR3 runs to 14 residues. The CDR3 DNA reads TGTGCCAGCAGTAGAGGACAGGTCACAGATACGCAGTATTTT. Translated, it gives CASSRGQVTDTQYF.

There are a few counts of this clonotype. The rearrangement links TRBV6-5 to TRBJ2-7; a possible D gene is TRBD2 (7 bases). Germline CDR1 reads MNHEY; CDR2 reads SVGAGI. The CDR3 consists of 17 residues. Trimming stripped 2 bases from V and 3 bases from J, with 20 bases between. CDR3 protein: CASSYNWRGGRGYEQYF. The CDR3 region has the DNA TGTGCCAGCAGTTACAACTGGAGGGGGGGCAGGGGCTACGAGCAGTACTTC.

This clonotype was counted between two and nine times. This chain links TRBV10-3 with TRBJ2-2, with 8 nucleotides matching TRBD1. After removal of 11 bases from V and 3 bases from J, the junction contained 5 bases not matched to a gene. Germline V gives CDR1 ENHRY, CDR2 SYGVKD. The CDR3 sequence is 13 residues long. CDR3 nucleotides: TGTGCCGCGGCGACAGGGGACACCGGGGAGCTGTTTTTT. This translates into CAAATGDTGELFF.

The genes are TRBV11-1 and TRBJ2-7, with TRBD2 matching over 13 bases. Trimming removed 5 bases from V and 5 bases from J; junction bases left unmatched: 9. This CDR3 spans 16 amino acids. The V gene's germline CDR1 is SGHAT and CDR2 FQDESV (reference sequence). The CDR3 loop is CASSRLGLAGLHEQYF. The CDR3 coding sequence is TGTGCCAGCAGCCGTTTGGGACTAGCGGGACTCCACGAGCAGTACTTC.

This clonotype occurred a few times. V and J are TRBV27 and TRBJ2-7; D gene ambiguous. V was trimmed by 4 bases and J by 2 bases, leaving 24 bases between them. The CDR3 runs 18 residues. The V gene's germline CDR1 is MNHEY and CDR2 SMNVEV (reference sequence). CDR3 coding DNA: TGTGCCAGCAGTTCATCTTTGTTAGGGCCAACTTACGCCTACGAGCAGTACTTC. Encoded protein: CASSSSLLGPTYAYEQYF.

This clonotype occurred a few times. The chain carries TRBV5-1 and TRBJ1-2; D is unclear. The CDR3 has 14 amino acids. The V gene lost 0 bases and the J gene lost 6 bases, with 12 bases spanning the gap. From germline, CDR1 is SGHRS and CDR2 YFSETQ. CDR3 DNA: TGCGCCAGCAGCTTGGGACGAGGTTTAAATGGCTACACCTTC. Its protein is CASSLGRGLNGYTF.

The V gene is TRBV7-8, the J gene TRBJ2-7; TRBD2 aligns across 7 bases. The CDR3 is made up of 17 amino acids. Trimming took 4 bases from V and 6 from J; bases not matched to a gene: 18. Germline assignment: CDR1 SGHVS and CDR2 FQNEAQ. CDR3 bases: TGTGCCAGCAGCTCTTTGGTAGCGGGCGCCTGGATGAGCGAGCAGTACTTC. Its translation is CASSSLVAGAWMSEQYF. The whole variable domain, remainder taken from reference TRBV7-8 and TRBJ2-7, is GAGVSQSPRYKVAKRGQDVALRCDPISGHVSLFWYQQALGQGPEFLTYFQNEAQLDKSGLPSDRFFAERPEGSVSTLKIQRTQQEDSAVYLCASSSLVAGAWMSEQYFGPGTRLTVT.

In its sample, this clonotype was seen a few times. V and J are TRBV5-1 and TRBJ2-1; no clear D gene. V gave up 0 bases and J gave up 1 base, with 11 bases separating them. This CDR3 contains 16 residues. CDR1 SGHRS and CDR2 YFSETQ come from the germline V gene. CDR3 residues: CASSLAAGTSYNEQFF. In DNA form, the CDR3 reads TGCGCCAGCAGCTTGGCCGCCGGCACGTCCTACAATGAGCAGTTCTTC.

This clonotype was counted a single time. The chain's CDR3 is CSASPGQGAMYTEAFF. Here the CDR3 DNA reads TGCAGTGCTAGTCCGGGACAGGGGGCTATGTACACTGAAGCTTTCTTT. The rearrangement uses TRBV20-1 and TRBJ1-1; 12 nucleotides line up with TRBD1. The CDR3 loop spans 16 amino acids. Germline CDR1 DFQATT, CDR2 SNEGSKA (reference sequence). J gave up 3 bases and V 3 bases, and 8 bases lay outside the gene matches.

V is TRBV24-1 and J is TRBJ2-3, with 11 bases aligning to TRBD2. The CDR3 has 19 amino acids. With 4 bases clipped from V and 0 bases from J, the junction kept 11 bases outside the gene matches. Germline V CDR1 and CDR2: KGHDR, SFDVKD. This CDR3 reads CATSEPGTSGDSSTDTQYF. In nucleotides, the CDR3 is TGTGCCACCAGTGAACCCGGGACTAGCGGTGATTCTAGCACAGATACGCAGTATTTT.

This clonotype was counted only a few times. The chain recombines TRBV28 with TRBJ2-4; D is possibly TRBD1 (5 bases). The CDR3 extends over 17 amino acids. V gave up 5 bases and J gave up 1 base, with 18 bases separating them. Germline values: CDR1 MDHEN, CDR2 SYDVKM. This CDR3 is CASSPPDTAGAKNIQYF. The CDR3 nucleotides are TGTGCCAGCAGTCCACCGGACACGGCTGGCGCCAAAAACATTCAGTACTTC.

This clonotype was seen only a few times. V gene TRBV12-3 or TRBV12-4 combines with J gene TRBJ2-7; D might be TRBD2 (6 bases). The CDR3 runs 12 residues. V was pared by 4 bases and J by 7 bases, with 11 bases between. The CDR3 nucleotides are TGTGCCAGCAGTTCTTTGGCGGGGGAGCAGTACTTC. Amino acid sequence: CASSSLAGEQYF.